The TCR beta chain under discussion was sequenced for a study of cytomegalovirus exposure and HLA in healthy donors. 13 Jbeta primers and 60 Vbeta primers were used for the PCR. The method was immunoSEQ multiplex PCR; TCRdb's version includes in-frame clones alone and lacks a portion of them. This table lists tens of thousands of clones. V lost 1 base, J lost 4 bases, and 6 bases stayed unmatched. The germline V gene has CDR1 LGHNA and CDR2 YNFKEQ. The CDR3 sequence is 16 residues long. The sequence came from a woman aged 40 to 55 in good health and CMV-seropositive. The chain joins TRBV4-2 to TRBJ2-1; the match to TRBD2 covers 8 bases. The sequenced sample consisted of PBMCs. The CDR3 here is CASSQALSGGYNEQFF. DNA of the CDR3: TGTGCCAGCAGCCAAGCCCTTTCGGGAGGGTACAATGAGCAGTTCTTC.